This TCR beta chain was retrieved from a study of shared clonotypes between healthy human individuals. Findings and limits, study-wide: Compared with clonotypes that all four donors shared, non-shared clonotypes had lower generation probabilities.

Using immunoSEQ multiplex PCR, the repertoire was profiled, and TCRdb retains in-frame clones only, with some absent. In the table there are roughly 1 million clones, roughly 70% of which are singletons. A note on this clone: The antigen is unknown.

In the CD4+ fraction, cells were divided into CD45RA+ naive and CD45RA-negative memory subsets. Trimming removed 6 bases from V and 5 bases from J, with 14 bases in between. The CDR3 is made up of 13 amino acids. Per germline, CDR1 MNHNS and CDR2 SASEGT. The receptor's source is a man aged 18 to 30 in good health. The gene calls are TRBV6-1 and TRBJ2-7, with unresolved D. The sequenced material came from memory CD4+ T cells sorted from blood. Subset reported: CD45RA-negative fraction. Here the CDR3 reads CASRKELRNEQYF. For the CDR3, the DNA is TGTGCCAGCAGAAAAGAGCTGAGAAACGAGCAGTACTTC.